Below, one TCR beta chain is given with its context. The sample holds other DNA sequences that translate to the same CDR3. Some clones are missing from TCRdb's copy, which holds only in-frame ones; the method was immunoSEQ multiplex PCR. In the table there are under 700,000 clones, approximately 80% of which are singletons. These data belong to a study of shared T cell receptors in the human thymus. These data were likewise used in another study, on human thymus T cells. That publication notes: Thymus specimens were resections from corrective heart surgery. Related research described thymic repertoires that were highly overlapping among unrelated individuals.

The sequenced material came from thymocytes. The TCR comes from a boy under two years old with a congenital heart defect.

CDR3 amino acids: CASSLPSYEQYF. CDR3 in DNA: TGTGCCAGCAGCTTACCTTCCTACGAGCAGTACTTC. V gene TRBV7-2 combines with J gene TRBJ2-7; D unclear. The CDR3 is made up of 12 amino acids. Trimming shortened V by 2 bases and J by 1 base, and 3 bases separated the two germline ends. In germline, CDR1 is SGHTA, CDR2 FQGNSA.